Detailed here is one T cell receptor beta chain. The data belong to a study of cytomegalovirus exposure and HLA in healthy donors. Profiled with immunoSEQ multiplex PCR; TCRdb holds only in-frame clones, not every one. The top ten hold 20% to 25% of the sample, which has over 150,000 clones, 65% to 90% seen once. Trimming removed 0 bases from V and 5 bases from J; junction bases left unmatched: 8. This CDR3 contains 16 residues. Sequencing was done on a sample of PBMCs. The TCR originated in a man younger than 35 in good health and CMV-seropositive. The rearrangement uses TRBV23-1 and TRBJ1-1, with 8 bases identical to TRBD1. TRBV23-1 is labeled an ORF, and its function is uncertain. Here the CDR3 reads CASSQSRTGNKTEAFF. The CDR3 coding sequence is TGCGCCAGCAGTCAATCGAGGACAGGGAATAAAACTGAAGCTTTCTTT.